This T cell receptor beta chain was captured in a study of blood T cell repertoires in COVID-19. Study context: The United States, Italy and Spain provided the acute and convalescent COVID-19 samples. Sample material is recorded as cDNA or gDNA derived from T cells, B-cell-depleted T cells, or PBMCs.

The CDR3 totals 15 residues. CDR1 and CDR2 (germline): LGHDT, YNNKEL (reference sequence). With V trimmed by 3 bases and J by 5 bases, 8 bases remained unmatched. Recovery among Cohort 3 donors was established by two negative PCRs, clearance, or symptom resolution. In the study's own analysis: Estimation of nucleated cell counts relied on the amplification of reference gene primers. Clones were read by immunoSEQ multiplex PCR, and TCRdb kept only the in-frame ones, dropping some. The V and J calls and clone size were taken over from that table, and D and trimming were inferred from the DNA. The sample has about 350,000 clones, roughly 90% seen once.

Specimen: PBMCs or T cells enriched from blood (not recorded which). The clonotype originates from a young woman who had recovered from COVID-19. The gene calls are TRBV3-1 (or the pseudogene TRBV3-2) and TRBJ2-7; 9 nucleotides line up with TRBD1. This chain's CDR3 is CASSHPGQGQDEQYF. CDR3 DNA: TGTGCCAGCAGCCACCCGGGACAGGGCCAGGACGAGCAGTACTTC.